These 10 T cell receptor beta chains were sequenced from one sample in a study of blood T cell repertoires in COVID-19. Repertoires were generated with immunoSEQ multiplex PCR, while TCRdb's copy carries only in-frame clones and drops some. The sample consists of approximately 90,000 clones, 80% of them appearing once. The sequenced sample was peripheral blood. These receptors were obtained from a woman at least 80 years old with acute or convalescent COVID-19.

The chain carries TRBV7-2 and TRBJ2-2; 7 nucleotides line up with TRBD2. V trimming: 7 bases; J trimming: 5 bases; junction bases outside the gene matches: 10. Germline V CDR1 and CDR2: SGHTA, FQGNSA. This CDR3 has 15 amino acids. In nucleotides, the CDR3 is TGTGCCAGCACCCCGTCAGCGGGACGGACCGGGGAGCTGTTTTTT. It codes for CASTPSAGRTGELFF.

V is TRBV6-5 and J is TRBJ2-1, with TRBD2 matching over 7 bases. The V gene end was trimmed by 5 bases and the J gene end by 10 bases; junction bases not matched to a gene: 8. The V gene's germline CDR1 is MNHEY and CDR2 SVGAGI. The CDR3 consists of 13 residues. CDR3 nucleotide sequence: TGTGCCAGCAGTCAGGGACTATTCGAAGAGCAGTTCTTC. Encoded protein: CASSQGLFEEQFF.

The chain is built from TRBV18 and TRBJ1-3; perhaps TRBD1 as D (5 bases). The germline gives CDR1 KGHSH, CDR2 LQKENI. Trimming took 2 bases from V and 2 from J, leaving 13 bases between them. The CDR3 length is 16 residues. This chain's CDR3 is CASSPVQGDTGNTIYF. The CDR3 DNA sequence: TGTGCCAGCTCACCAGTCCAAGGGGATACTGGAAACACCATATATTTT. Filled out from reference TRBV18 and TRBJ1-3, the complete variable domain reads NAGVMQNPRHLVRRRGQEARLRCSPMKGHSHVYWYRQLPEEGLKFMVYLQKENIIDESGMPKERFSAEFPKEGPSILRIQQVVRGDSAAYFCASSPVQGDTGNTIYFGEGSWLTVV.

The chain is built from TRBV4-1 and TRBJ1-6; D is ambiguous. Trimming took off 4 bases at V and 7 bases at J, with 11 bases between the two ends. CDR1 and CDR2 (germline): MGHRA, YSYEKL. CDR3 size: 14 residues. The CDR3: CASSPLLYNSPLHF. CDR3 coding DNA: TGCGCCAGCAGCCCGCTACTGTACAATTCACCCCTCCACTTT.

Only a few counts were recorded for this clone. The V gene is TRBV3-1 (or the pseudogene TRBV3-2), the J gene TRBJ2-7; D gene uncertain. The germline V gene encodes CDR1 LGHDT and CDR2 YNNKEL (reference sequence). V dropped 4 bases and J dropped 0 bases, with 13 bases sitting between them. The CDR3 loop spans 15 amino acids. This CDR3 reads CASSPQLGHSYEQYF. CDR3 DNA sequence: TGTGCCAGCAGCCCCCAACTTGGGCACTCCTACGAGCAGTACTTC.

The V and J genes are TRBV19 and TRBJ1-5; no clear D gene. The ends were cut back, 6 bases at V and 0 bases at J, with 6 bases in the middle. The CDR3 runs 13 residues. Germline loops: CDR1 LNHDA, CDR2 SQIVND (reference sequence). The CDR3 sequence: CASRQFSNQPQHF. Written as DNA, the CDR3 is TGTGCCAGTAGGCAGTTTAGCAATCAGCCCCAGCATTTT. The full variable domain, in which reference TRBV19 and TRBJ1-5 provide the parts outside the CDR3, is DGGITQSPKYLFRKEGQNVTLSCEQNLNHDAMYWYRQDPGQGLRLIYYSQIVNDFQKGDIAEGYSVSREKKESFPLTVTSAQKNPTAFYLCASRQFSNQPQHFGDGTRLSIL.

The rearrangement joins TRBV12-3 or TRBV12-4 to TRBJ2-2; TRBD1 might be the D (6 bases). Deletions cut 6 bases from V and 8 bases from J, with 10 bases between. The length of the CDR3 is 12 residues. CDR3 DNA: TGTGCCAGCAGCTCAGGGGAGGGGGAGCTGTTTTTT. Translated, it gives CASSSGEGELFF.

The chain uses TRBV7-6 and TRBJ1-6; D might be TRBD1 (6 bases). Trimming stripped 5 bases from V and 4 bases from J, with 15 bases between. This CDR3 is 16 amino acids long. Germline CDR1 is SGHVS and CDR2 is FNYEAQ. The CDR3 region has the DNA TGTGCCAGCAGCCCCAGTTCAGGGGCTTATAATTCACCCCTCCACTTT. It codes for CASSPSSGAYNSPLHF.

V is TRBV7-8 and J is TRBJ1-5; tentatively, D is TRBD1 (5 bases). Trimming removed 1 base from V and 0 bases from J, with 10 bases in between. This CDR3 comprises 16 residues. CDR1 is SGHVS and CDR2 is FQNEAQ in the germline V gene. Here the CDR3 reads CASSLGPTDSNQPQHF. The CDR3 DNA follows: TGTGCCAGCAGCTTAGGGCCGACAGATAGCAATCAGCCCCAGCATTTT.

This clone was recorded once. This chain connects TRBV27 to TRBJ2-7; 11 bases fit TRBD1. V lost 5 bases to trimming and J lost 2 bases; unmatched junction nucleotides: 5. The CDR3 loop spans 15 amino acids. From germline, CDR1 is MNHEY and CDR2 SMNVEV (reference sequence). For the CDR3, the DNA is TGTGCCAGCAGTCCTCGGACAGGGGGCGCCTACGAGCAGTACTTC. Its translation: CASSPRTGGAYEQYF.